A single sample is the source of the 3 T cell receptor beta chains below, sequenced in a study of brain T cells in children with intractable seizures. Sequencing was performed with immunoSEQ multiplex PCR; in TCRdb, only in-frame clones are kept and a portion is missing. Of about 64,000 clones in the sample, around 96% were seen once. This specimen was peripheral blood, taken at surgery. All receptors derive from a boy under three years old with focal cortical dysplasia and intractable seizures.

This chain connects TRBV5-6 to TRBJ2-3, with 8 bases identical to TRBD2. V shed 4 bases, J shed 1 base, and the junction held 14 bases outside the gene matches. The CDR3 contains 18 residues. From germline, CDR1 is SGHDT and CDR2 YYEEEE. CDR3 sequence (DNA): TGTGCCAGCAGCCCACTTCCCGGGACTAGTCACGGCACAGATACGCAGTATTTT. Residues: CASSPLPGTSHGTDTQYF.

This clone was counted a few times. The chain combines TRBV7-9 with TRBJ2-5; 15 bases align to TRBD2. V was clipped by 0 bases and J by 2 bases; unmatched bases: 1. This CDR3 region has 17 residues. Germline V CDR1 and CDR2: SEHNR, FQNEAQ (reference sequence). CDR3 coding DNA: TGTGCCAGCAGCTTAGCCGGACTAGCGGGGGGGCAAGAGACCCAGTACTTC. As protein: CASSLAGLAGGQETQYF.

V and J are TRBV6-6 and TRBJ2-3, with 7 bases lining up with TRBD1. The CDR3 extends over 15 amino acids. After removal of 0 bases from V and 3 bases from J, the junction contained 3 bases not matched to a gene. Germline V gene lookup returns CDR1 MNHNY and CDR2 SVGAGI (reference sequence). The CDR3 protein is CASSYSRTGTDTQYF. Here the CDR3 DNA reads TGTGCCAGCAGTTACTCCCGGACAGGTACAGATACGCAGTATTTT.